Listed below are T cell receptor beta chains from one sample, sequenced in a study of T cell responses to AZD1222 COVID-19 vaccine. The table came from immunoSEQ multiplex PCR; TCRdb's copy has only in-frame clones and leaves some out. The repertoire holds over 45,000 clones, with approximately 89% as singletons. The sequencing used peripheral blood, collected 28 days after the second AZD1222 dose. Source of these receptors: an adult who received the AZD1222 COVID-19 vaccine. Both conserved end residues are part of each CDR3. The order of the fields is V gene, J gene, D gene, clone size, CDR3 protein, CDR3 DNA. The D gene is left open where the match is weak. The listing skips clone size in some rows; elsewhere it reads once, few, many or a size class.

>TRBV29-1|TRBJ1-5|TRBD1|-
CSVGGQANQPQHF
TGCAGCGTGGGCGGACAGGCCAATCAGCCCCAGCATTTT
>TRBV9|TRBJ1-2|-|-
CASSEPRGGTNYGYTF
TGTGCCAGCAGCGAACCCCGAGGGGGAACTAACTATGGCTACACCTTC
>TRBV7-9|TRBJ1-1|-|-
CASSLTEAFF
TGTGCCAGCAGCTTGACTGAAGCTTTCTTT
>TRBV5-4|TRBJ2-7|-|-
CASREGTGPFYEQYF
TGTGCCAGCAGGGAGGGGACGGGGCCCTTCTACGAGCAGTACTTC
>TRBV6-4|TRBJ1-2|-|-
CASSENPTNYGYTF
TGTGCCAGCAGTGAGAACCCAACTAACTATGGCTACACCTTC
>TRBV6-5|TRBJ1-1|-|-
CASQTPVNTEAFF
TGTGCCAGCCAGACCCCCGTGAACACTGAAGCTTTCTTT
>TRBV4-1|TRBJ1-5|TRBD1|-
CASSPRQGDHQPQHF
TGCGCCAGCAGCCCCCGACAGGGGGATCATCAGCCCCAGCATTTT
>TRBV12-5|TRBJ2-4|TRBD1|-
CASGLGDSLNIQYF
TGTGCTAGTGGTTTGGGGGACAGCTTAAACATTCAGTACTTC
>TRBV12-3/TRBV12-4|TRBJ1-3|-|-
CASRPGVGDTIYF
TGTGCCAGCAGGCCTGGTGTCGGTGACACCATATATTTT
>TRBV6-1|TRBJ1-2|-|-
CASSEGRGLYGYTF
TGTGCCAGCAGTGAAGGCAGGGGCCTCTATGGCTACACCTTC
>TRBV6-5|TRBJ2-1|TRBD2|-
CASSYSLTSVYNEQFF
TGTGCCAGCAGTTACTCGTTGACTAGCGTCTACAATGAGCAGTTCTTC
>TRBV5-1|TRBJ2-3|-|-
CASSLAGQSTDTQYF
TGCGCCAGCAGCTTGGCGGGGCAAAGCACAGATACGCAGTATTTT
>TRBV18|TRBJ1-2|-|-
CASSPNEAGNGYTF
TGTGCCAGCTCACCAAACGAGGCAGGCAATGGCTACACCTTC
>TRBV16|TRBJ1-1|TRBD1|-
CASSPDRWNTEAFF
TGTGCCAGCAGCCCGGACAGGTGGAACACTGAAGCTTTCTTT
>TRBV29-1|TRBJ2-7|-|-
CSGPTVTGGYEQYF
TGCAGCGGGCCTACTGTGACAGGTGGTTACGAGCAGTACTTC
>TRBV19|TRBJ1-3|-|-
CASSIDRAGHGNTIYF
TGTGCCAGTAGTATAGATCGTGCGGGGCACGGAAACACCATATATTTT
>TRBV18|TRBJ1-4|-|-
CASSPPGNEKLFF
TGTGCCAGCTCACCACCGGGCAATGAAAAACTGTTTTTT
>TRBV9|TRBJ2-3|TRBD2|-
CASSETSGGYTDTQYF
TGTGCCAGCAGCGAGACTAGCGGGGGGTACACAGATACGCAGTATTTT
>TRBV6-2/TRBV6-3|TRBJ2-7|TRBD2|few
CASSLVGTSLYEQYF
TGTGCCAGCAGTCTCGTAGGGACTAGCTTATACGAGCAGTACTTC
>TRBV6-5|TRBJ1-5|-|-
CASSYSGRNQPQHF
TGTGCCAGCAGTTACTCGGGCAGAAATCAGCCCCAGCATTTT
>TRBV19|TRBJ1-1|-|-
CASSIALHGNTEAFF
TGTGCCAGTAGTATCGCTCTCCACGGGAACACTGAAGCTTTCTTT
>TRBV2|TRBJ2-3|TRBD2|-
CASGWGLAGNPDTQYF
TGTGCCAGCGGGTGGGGACTAGCGGGCAACCCAGATACGCAGTATTTT
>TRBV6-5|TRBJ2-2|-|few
CATRLENTGELFF
TGTGCCACCCGACTAGAGAACACCGGGGAGCTGTTTTTT
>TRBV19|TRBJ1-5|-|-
CASSIDTRMQPQHF
TGTGCCAGTAGTATAGATACCAGGATGCAGCCCCAGCATTTT
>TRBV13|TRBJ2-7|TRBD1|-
CASSAYRDRGIYEQYF
TGTGCCAGCAGCGCTTACCGGGACAGGGGTATATACGAGCAGTACTTC
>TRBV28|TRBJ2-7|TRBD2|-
CASRTSGRQSYEQYF
TGTGCCAGCAGGACTAGCGGGAGGCAATCCTACGAGCAGTACTTC
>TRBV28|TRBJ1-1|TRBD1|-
CASSSTGVTEAFF
TGTGCCAGCAGTTCGACAGGGGTAACTGAAGCTTTCTTT
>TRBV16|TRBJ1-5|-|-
CASSQDSNQPQHF
TGTGCCAGCAGCCAAGATAGCAATCAGCCCCAGCATTTT
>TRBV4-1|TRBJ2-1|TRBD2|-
CASSQDPASGRNEQFF
TGCGCCAGCAGCCAAGATCCCGCTAGCGGGAGGAATGAGCAGTTCTTC
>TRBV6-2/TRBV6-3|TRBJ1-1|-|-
CASSYGVMNTEAFF
TGTGCCAGCAGTTACGGGGTAATGAACACTGAAGCTTTCTTT
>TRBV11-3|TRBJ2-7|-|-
CASSLDDGYEQYF
TGTGCCAGCAGCTTAGACGACGGCTACGAGCAGTACTTC
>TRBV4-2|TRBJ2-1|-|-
CASSQDHGLNEQFF
TGTGCCAGCAGCCAAGATCACGGTTTGAATGAGCAGTTCTTC
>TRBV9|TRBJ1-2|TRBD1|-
CASSLRQGANYGYTF
TGTGCCAGCAGCCTCAGACAGGGGGCTAACTATGGCTACACCTTC
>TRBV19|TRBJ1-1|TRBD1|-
CASSEIGTGMNTEAFF
TGTGCCAGTAGTGAAATAGGGACAGGGATGAACACTGAAGCTTTCTTT
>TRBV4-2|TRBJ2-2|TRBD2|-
CASSQVGTRGAGELFF
TGTGCCAGCAGCCAAGTAGGGACTAGGGGGGCCGGGGAGCTGTTTTTT
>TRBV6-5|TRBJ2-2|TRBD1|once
CASSQGQGASGELFF
TGTGCCAGCAGTCAGGGACAGGGCGCGTCCGGGGAGCTGTTTTTT
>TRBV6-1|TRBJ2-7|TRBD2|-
CASSETVAGVYEQYF
TGTGCCAGCAGTGAAACGGTAGCGGGAGTCTACGAGCAGTACTTC
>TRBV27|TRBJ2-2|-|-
CASSFLAGGDTGELFF
TGTGCCAGCAGTTTTCTGGCGGGCGGGGACACCGGGGAGCTGTTTTTT
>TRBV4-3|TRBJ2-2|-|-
CASSQVSLDTGELFF
TGCGCCAGCAGCCAAGTATCACTAGACACCGGGGAGCTGTTTTTT
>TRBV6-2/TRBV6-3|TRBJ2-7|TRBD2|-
CASSSIWTSGRYEQYF
TGTGCCAGCAGTTCGATTTGGACTAGCGGGAGGTACGAGCAGTACTTC
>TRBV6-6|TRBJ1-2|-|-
CASSYGAGDYYGYTF
TGTGCCAGCAGTTACGGGGCAGGGGATTACTATGGCTACACCTTC
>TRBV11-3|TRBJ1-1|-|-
CASSRRGNTEAFF
TGTGCCAGCAGTCGACGGGGGAACACTGAAGCTTTCTTT
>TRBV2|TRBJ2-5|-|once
CASRFGETQYF
TGTGCCAGCAGGTTCGGCGAGACCCAGTACTTC
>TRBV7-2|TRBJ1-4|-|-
CASSTQVTNEKLFF
TGTGCCAGCAGCACGCAAGTGACTAATGAAAAACTGTTTTTT
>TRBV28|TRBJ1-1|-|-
CAIQGLPKNTEAFF
TGTGCCATCCAGGGGCTACCTAAGAACACTGAAGCTTTCTTT